These 9 T cell receptor beta chains originate from one sample sequenced in a study of T cell repertoires in cytomegalovirus infection. No cognate antigen is known for these TCRs. MiXCR was run by TCRdb on the reads, yielding one entry per CDR3 protein. Of some 920,000 distinct CDR3 sequences detected, around 30% appear once; the ten largest clones hold about 14%. The specimen was cultured CD8+ T cells from PBMCs, collected from culture after CMV antigen stimulation. Every receptor here comes from a human donor in good health (CMV status not recorded). Some clones in this sample may be carry-over from other donors' samples.

This clonotype was seen only a few times. The V and J genes are TRBV10-3 and TRBJ2-7; a possible D gene is TRBD1 (6 bases). In germline, CDR1 is ENHRY, CDR2 SYGVKD. This CDR3 has 14 residues. V was clipped by 7 bases and J by 5 bases, with 18 bases between them. CDR3 nucleotide sequence: TGTGCCATCACCGGCCGGCAGGGGTATGACGAGCAGTACGTC. Protein: CAITGRQGYDEQYV.

The genes are TRBV11-2 and TRBJ2-3; 10 positions agree with TRBD2. The germline CDR1 and CDR2 sequences are SGHAT and FQNNGV. J gave up 4 bases and V 5 bases, and 6 bases lay outside the gene matches. This CDR3 spans 15 amino acids. The CDR3 is CASSRAGGLADTQYF. For the CDR3, the DNA is TGTGCCAGCAGCCGAGCGGGGGGGCTGGCAGATACGCAGTATTTT.

This clonotype was recorded a few times. The chain carries TRBV6-1 and TRBJ2-3, with D perhaps TRBD2 (5 bases). Trimming cost V 6 bases and J 4 bases, with 32 bases left between them. The CDR3 has 20 residues. Germline CDR1 is MNHNS and CDR2 is SASEGT. The CDR3 sequence is CASSLLSGEARPPHADTQYF. CDR3 bases: TGTGCCAGCAGCCTACTATCCGGGGAAGCTCGTCCCCCCCACGCAGATACGCAGTATTTT.

This clonotype appeared many times. The CDR3, as DNA: TGTGCCAGCAGCGACACACAGGGGGCTGGCAATCAGCCCCAGCATTTT. This sequence encodes CASSDTQGAGNQPQHF. V is TRBV7-9 and J is TRBJ1-5, with 9 nucleotides matching TRBD1. CDR1 SEHNR and CDR2 FQNEAQ come from the germline V gene (reference sequence). The V gene end was trimmed by 5 bases and the J gene end by 2 bases; junction bases not matched to a gene: 7. The CDR3 totals 16 residues.

Of note for this clonotype: Mismatch with germline at one junction end may stem from a read error. The V gene is TRBV6-1, the J gene TRBJ1-1, with TRBD1 as a possible D gene (6 bases). The germline gives CDR1 MNHNS, CDR2 SASEGT. The CDR3 length is 13 residues. CDR3 coding DNA: TGTGCCAGTACCCCAGGGGCCATACCTGAAGTTTTCTTT. Its protein product is CASTPGAIPEVFF.

The genes are TRBV15 and TRBJ1-2, with 10 bases that match TRBD1. J lost 5 bases, V lost 5 bases, and 2 bases had no gene match. The CDR3 sequence is 13 residues long. Per the germline V gene, CDR1 is LNHNV and CDR2 is YYDKDF (reference sequence). CDR3 DNA sequence: TGTGCCACCAGCGGACAGGGGGGGTATGGCTACACCTTC. As protein: CATSGQGGYGYTF.

The chain couples TRBV4-1 to TRBJ1-1; the D is unclear. The CDR3 covers 15 residues. Germline V gene lookup returns CDR1 MGHRA and CDR2 YSYEKL. V was trimmed by 1 base and J by 3 bases, leaving 12 bases between them. CDR3 sequence reads: CASSQVLTLDTEAFF. The DNA for the CDR3 is TGCGCCAGCAGCCAAGTTTTAACCCTAGACACTGAAGCTTTCTTT.

There are many counts of this clonotype. This CDR3 is CASSLSGGGNEQFF. The DNA for the CDR3 is TGTGCCAGCAGTCTTAGCGGGGGTGGGAATGAGCAGTTCTTC. The V call is TRBV12-3 or TRBV12-4, the J call TRBJ2-1, with 9 bases aligning to TRBD2. After removal of 5 bases from V and 7 bases from J, the junction contained 6 bases not matched to a gene. The CDR3 consists of 14 residues.

This clonotype was observed at least ten times. The V gene is TRBV7-9, the J gene TRBJ1-2; D remains ambiguous. Germline lookup yields CDR1 SEHNR and CDR2 FQNEAQ (reference sequence). V lost 5 bases and J lost 6, with 16 bases in between. CDR3 length: 14 amino acids. CDR3 DNA: TGTGCCAGCAGCCCAGGAGACGGATCGGATGGCTACACCTTC. Translated: CASSPGDGSDGYTF.